The source of this T cell receptor (beta chain) is a study of blood T cell repertoires in COVID-19. Study at large: From the United States, Italy and Spain came samples of acute and convalescent COVID-19. Sources were T cells, B-cell-depleted T cells, or PBMCs; the material itself was cDNA or gDNA.

Participant age was roughly 18 to 89 years, and participants resided in 20 to 30 US areas. Authors' data handling: Researchers report that nucleated cell counts were estimated from reference gene primer amplification. The repertoire was sequenced with immunoSEQ multiplex PCR; TCRdb's copy has only in-frame clones and lacks some. V and J calls and clone size come straight from that table; D and trimming were deduced from the DNA. Seen here are about 180,000 clones, 89% observed once, and the top ten hold 2% to 2.5%. This CDR3 is built from 13 residues. Trimming shortened V by 5 bases and J by 0 bases, and 7 bases separated the two germline ends. In germline, CDR1 is SGHAT, CDR2 FQNNGV.

The origin of this receptor is a woman between 40 and 55 years old with acute COVID-19. The chain is built from TRBV11-2 and TRBJ2-5; D is ambiguous. The sample taken for sequencing was PBMCs or T cells enriched from blood (not recorded which). DNA for the CDR3: TGTGCCAGCAGCCTCCGGGACCAAGAGACCCAGTACTTC. Its protein is CASSLRDQETQYF. Supplemented by reference TRBV11-2 and TRBJ2-5, the full variable domain reads EAGVAQSPRYKIIEKRQSVAFWCNPISGHATLYWYQQILGQGPKLLIQFQNNGVVDDSQLPKDRFSAERLKGVDSTLKIQPAKLEDSAVYLCASSLRDQETQYFGPGTRLLVL.